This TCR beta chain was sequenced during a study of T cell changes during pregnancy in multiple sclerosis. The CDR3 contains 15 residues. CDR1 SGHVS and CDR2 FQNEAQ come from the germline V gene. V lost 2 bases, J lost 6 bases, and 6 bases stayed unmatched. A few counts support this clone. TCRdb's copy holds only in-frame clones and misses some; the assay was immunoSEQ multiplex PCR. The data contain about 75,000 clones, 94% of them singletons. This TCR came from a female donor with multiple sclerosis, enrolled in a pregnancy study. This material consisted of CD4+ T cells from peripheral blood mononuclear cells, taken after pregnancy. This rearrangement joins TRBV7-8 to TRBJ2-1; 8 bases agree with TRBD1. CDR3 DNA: TGTGCCAGCAGCTTAACCAACAGGGGGGCCAATGAGCAGTTCTTC. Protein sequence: CASSLTNRGANEQFF.